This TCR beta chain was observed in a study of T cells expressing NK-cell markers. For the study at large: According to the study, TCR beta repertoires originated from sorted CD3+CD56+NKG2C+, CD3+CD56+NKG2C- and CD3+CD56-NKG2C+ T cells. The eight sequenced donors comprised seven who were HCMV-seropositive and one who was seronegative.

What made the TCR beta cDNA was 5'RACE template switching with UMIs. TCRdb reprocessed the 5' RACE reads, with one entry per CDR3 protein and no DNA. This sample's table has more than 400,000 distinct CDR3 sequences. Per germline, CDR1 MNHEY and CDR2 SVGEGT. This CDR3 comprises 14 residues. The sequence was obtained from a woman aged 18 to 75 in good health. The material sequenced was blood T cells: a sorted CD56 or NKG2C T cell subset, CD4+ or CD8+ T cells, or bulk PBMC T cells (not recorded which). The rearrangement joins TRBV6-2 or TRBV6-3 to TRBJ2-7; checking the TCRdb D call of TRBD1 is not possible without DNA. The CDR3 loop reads CASTQGDRPGWQYF.